Following are 9 T cell receptor beta chains from one sample sequenced in a study of blood T cell repertoires in COVID-19. Clones were sequenced by immunoSEQ multiplex PCR, and TCRdb holds only the in-frame ones, with some missing. This sample has around 100,000 clones, with approximately 92% found just once. The sample taken for sequencing was peripheral blood. The receptor set was obtained from an elderly woman with acute or convalescent COVID-19.

This rearrangement joins TRBV7-9 to TRBJ2-6; D ambiguous. CDR1 is SEHNR, CDR2 FQNEAQ, per germline (reference sequence). The CDR3 has 16 amino acids. Between the trimmed V and J ends, which lost 6 bases and 5 bases, there was a span of 17 bases. CDR3 loop: CASSGANPLWANVLTF. The CDR3 DNA sequence: TGTGCCAGCAGTGGAGCCAATCCTCTCTGGGCCAACGTCCTGACTTTC.

This clone was seen once. V gene TRBV9 combines with J gene TRBJ1-4; 12 bases align to TRBD1. V lost 4 bases and J lost 3; bases outside the gene matches: 10. Germline lookup yields CDR1 SGDLS and CDR2 YYNGEE. This CDR3 has 18 amino acids. Here the CDR3 reads CASSPRGDRGLANEKLFF. The CDR3 DNA reads as TGTGCCAGCAGCCCCCGAGGGGACAGGGGGCTCGCTAATGAAAAACTGTTTTTT.

The chain has TRBV7-8 and TRBJ1-5; TRBD1 might be the D (5 bases). This CDR3 is built from 14 residues. V was clipped by 0 bases and J by 6 bases, with 9 bases between them. Germline CDR1 reads SGHVS; CDR2 reads FQNEAQ. Here the CDR3 reads CASSLAQGGQPQHF. The CDR3, as DNA: TGTGCCAGCAGCTTAGCGCAGGGTGGTCAGCCCCAGCATTTT.

The J gene is TRBJ1-5, the V gene TRBV6-5, with D tentatively TRBD1 (5 bases). The CDR3 totals 14 residues. Trimming left V 0 bases short and J 7 bases short, with 10 bases between. Germline V lookup: CDR1 MNHEY, CDR2 SVGAGI. Here the CDR3 DNA reads TGTGCCAGCAGTTACTCATCAGGGCGGCAGCCCCAGCATTTT. The encoded protein is CASSYSSGRQPQHF.

The chain is built from TRBV5-1 and TRBJ1-4; TRBD1 aligns across 10 bases. The CDR3 has 15 amino acids. Per germline, CDR1 SGHRS and CDR2 YFSETQ. With V trimmed by 0 bases and J by 15 bases, 11 bases remained unmatched. CDR3: CASSLDGTGVLLVFF. CDR3 in DNA: TGCGCCAGCAGCTTGGACGGGACAGGGGTTTTGTTGGTGTTTTTT.

This chain links TRBV10-3 with TRBJ1-1; no definite D call. The germline V gene has CDR1 ENHRY and CDR2 SYGVKD. This CDR3 has 13 residues. The V end was cut by 2 bases, the J end by 7 bases, with 11 bases between. The CDR3 here is CAISELMTGEAFF. DNA for the CDR3: TGTGCCATCAGTGAGCTTATGACGGGTGAAGCTTTCTTT.

J is TRBJ1-3 and V is TRBV7-2; 8 positions match TRBD1. Germline CDR1 and CDR2: SGHTA and FQGNSA. The CDR3 sequence is 16 residues long. V lost 1 base to trimming and J lost 3 bases; unmatched junction nucleotides: 5. The CDR3 nucleotides read TGTGCCAGCAGCTTAGTAGGGACAGGTATTGGAAACACCATATATTTT. Translating it yields CASSLVGTGIGNTIYF.

The chain employs TRBV29-1 and TRBJ2-1, with 8 bases matching TRBD1. The CDR3 loop spans 14 amino acids. J lost 15 bases, V lost 7 bases, and 20 bases had no gene match. In germline, CDR1 is SQVTM, CDR2 ANQGSEA. CDR3 DNA sequence: TGCAGCGGAACTGGGACAGGTCAATACTCGACGCCGTTCTTC. This encodes CSGTGTGQYSTPFF.

V and J are TRBV24-1 and TRBJ1-5, with D unresolved. The CDR3 contains 15 residues. Germline CDR1 reads KGHDR; CDR2 reads SFDVKD. V was shortened by 5 bases and J by 4 bases, with 14 bases between the two germline ends. The CDR3 sequence: CATSGSGSGNQPQHF. DNA for the CDR3: TGTGCCACCAGTGGTTCGGGGTCCGGGAATCAGCCCCAGCATTTT.